This T cell receptor (beta chain) was found in a study of T cell responses to AZD1222 COVID-19 vaccine. Generated by immunoSEQ multiplex PCR, the TCRdb table keeps only in-frame clones and is missing some. The sample carries 150,000 to 180,000 clones, 90% recorded once. Trimming shortened V by 6 bases and J by 7 bases, and 12 bases separated the two germline ends. The germline CDR1 and CDR2 sequences are LNHDA and SQIVND (reference sequence). The CDR3 runs to 12 residues. Material: peripheral blood, obtained on day 0 of AZD1222 vaccination. The chain carries TRBV19 and TRBJ1-2; tentative D call: TRBD1 (5 bases). The sequence derives from an adult in good health. The CDR3 spells CASRSPRGGYTF. The CDR3 coding sequence is TGTGCCAGTAGGAGCCCGAGGGGTGGCTACACCTTC.